This T cell receptor (beta chain) was found in a study of blood T cells in healthy people across ages. Study summary: There was about one barcoded beta molecule captured by template switching per two T cells. Study-level results: Per million T cells, TCR beta diversity dropped roughly linearly as age increased.

The CDR3 extends over 12 amino acids. Germline assignment: CDR1 KGHDR and CDR2 SFDVKD. V was pared by 10 bases and J by 2 bases, with 9 bases between. In its sample, this clonotype was seen a few times. Its antigen is undetermined. A second PCR, run for about 7 to 11 cycles, used a sample-barcoded 5' primer plus a J-beta primer mix. TCRdb itself ran the 5' RACE reads through MiXCR, one entry per CDR3 protein. The sample lists 1.5 million to 2 million distinct CDR3 sequences; about 30% were seen once. The clonotype was recovered from a woman aged 30 to 39 in good health. The rearrangement joins TRBV24-1 to TRBJ2-3; D assignment may be TRBD1 or TRBD2 (6 bases each). Input material: blood. The CDR3 region has the DNA TGTGCCACTAGGGGGGTCACAGATACGCAGTATTTT. This gives the protein CATRGVTDTQYF.